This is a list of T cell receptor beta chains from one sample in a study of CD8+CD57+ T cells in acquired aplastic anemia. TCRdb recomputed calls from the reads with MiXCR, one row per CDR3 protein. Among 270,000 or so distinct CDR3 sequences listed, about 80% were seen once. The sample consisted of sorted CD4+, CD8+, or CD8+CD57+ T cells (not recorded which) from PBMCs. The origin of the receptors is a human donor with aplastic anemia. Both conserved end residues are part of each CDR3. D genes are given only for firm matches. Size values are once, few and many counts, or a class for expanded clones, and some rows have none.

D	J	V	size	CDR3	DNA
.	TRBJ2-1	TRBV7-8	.	CASSLQRGPETQDQFF	TGTGCCAGCAGCTTACAAAGAGGCCCCGAGACGCAGGATCAGTTCTTC
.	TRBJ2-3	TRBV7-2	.	CASSSGGTDAQNF	TGTGCCAGCAGCTCCGGGGGCACGGATGCGCAGAACTTC
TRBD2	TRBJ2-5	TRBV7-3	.	CASSSSGSGTQYF	TGTGCCAGCAGTTCTAGCGGGAGCGGGACCCAGTACTTC
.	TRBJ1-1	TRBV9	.	CASSVDRGGGYTSFF	TGTGCCAGCAGCGTGGATCGGGGAGGTGGCTACACCTCTTTCTTT
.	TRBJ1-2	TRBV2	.	CASSAHNRRQHFGDGF	.
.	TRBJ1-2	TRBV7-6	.	CASSSDRGLYHRYTF	TGTGCCAGCAGCTCGGACAGAGGGCTGTACCATCGCTACACCTTC
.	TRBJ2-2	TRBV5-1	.	CASSSVPGKLFF	TGCGCCAGCAGCTCAGTACCCGGTAAGCTGTTTTTT
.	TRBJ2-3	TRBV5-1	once	CASSINATRGDTQYF	TGCGCCAGCAGCATAAACGCGACCCGGGGAGATACGCAGTATTTT
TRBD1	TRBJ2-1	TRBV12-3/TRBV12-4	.	CAISSRTGDSYNEQFF	TGTGCCATCAGCAGCCGGACAGGGGACTCCTACAATGAGCAGTTCTTC
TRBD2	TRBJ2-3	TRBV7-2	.	CASSLGTSGDMVEF	TGTGCCAGCAGCTTAGGGACTAGCGGGGATATGGTAGAGTTT
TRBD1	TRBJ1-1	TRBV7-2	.	CASSPGRTGKIQSFF	TGTGCCAGCAGCCCCGGGCGGACAGGGAAAATTCAAAGTTTCTTT
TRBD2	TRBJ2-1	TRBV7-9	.	CASSFKRSGGSEQFF	TGTGCCAGCAGCTTTAAAAGAAGCGGGGGCAGTGAGCAGTTCTTC
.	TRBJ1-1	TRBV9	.	CASSVYQNCNTEPFF	TGTGCCAGCAGCGTATACCAGAACTGCAACACTGAGCCTTTCTTT
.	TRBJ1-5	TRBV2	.	CASSWSYSNQPQHF	TGTGCCAGCAGCTGGTCGTATAGCAATCAGCCTCAGCATTTT
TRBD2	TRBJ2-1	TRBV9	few	CASSVEAGNTGEQFF	TGTGCCAGCAGTGTTGAAGCGGGGAACACCGGGGAGCAGTTCTTC
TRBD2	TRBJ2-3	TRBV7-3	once	CASSLAGTWEETYF	TGTGCCAGCAGCCTAGCGGGGACCTGGGAAGAGACGTATTTT
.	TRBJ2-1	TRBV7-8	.	CASSFHPGGTADDQFF	TGTGCCAGCAGCTTTCATCCAGGCGGGACAGCCGATGACCAGTTCTTC
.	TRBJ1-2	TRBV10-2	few	CASSEHGWNYGYTF	TGCGCCAGCAGTGAGCATGGTTGGAACTATGGCTACACCTTC
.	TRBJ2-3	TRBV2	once	CASDRAGEGDEQYF	TGTGCCAGCGACAGGGCTGGGGAGGGCGATGAGCAGTATTTT
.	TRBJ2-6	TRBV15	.	CATSRGSEQEANYLAF	TGTGCCACCAGCAGAGGCAGCGAGCAAGAGGCCAACTACTTGGCTTTC
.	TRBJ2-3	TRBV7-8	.	CASSGEDTQYF	TGTGCCAGCAGCGGGGAGGATACGCAGTATTTT
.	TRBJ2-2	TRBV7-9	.	CASSPNTSSITGELFF	TGTGCCAGCAGCCCGAACACTAGCAGTATAACCGGGGAGCTGTTTTTT
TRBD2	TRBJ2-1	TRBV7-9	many	CASSRRLADNEQFF	TGCGCCAGCAGCCGCCGACTAGCGGACAATGAGCAGTTCTTC
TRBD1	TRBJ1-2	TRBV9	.	CASSLGRDRQVYGYTF	TGTGCCAGCAGCTTGGGGAGGGACAGGCAGGTATATGGCTACACCTTC
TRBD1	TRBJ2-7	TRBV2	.	CASSWTGDYEQYF	TGTGCCAGCAGTTGGACAGGTGACTACGAGCAGTACTTC
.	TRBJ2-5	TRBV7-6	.	CASSQQYF	TGTGCCAGCAGCCAGCAGTACTTC
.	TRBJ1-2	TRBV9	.	CAISDVRGGGNEHTF	TGTGCCATCAGTGATGTGCGGGGGGGGGGCAATGAGCACACCTTC
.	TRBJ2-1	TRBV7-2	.	CASSLKGSADCDDKFF	TGTGCCAGCAGCTTGAAAGGGAGCGCCGACTGCGATGACAAGTTCTTC
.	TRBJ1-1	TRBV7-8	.	CASSLAGGPVTHNEAFF	TGTGCCAGCAGCTTAGCGGGAGGTCCCGTTACGCACAATGAAGCTTTCTTT
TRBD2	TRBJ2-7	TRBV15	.	CATSREGGFSYEQYF	TGTGCCACCAGCAGAGAGGGGGGGTTCTCCTACGAGCAGTACTTC
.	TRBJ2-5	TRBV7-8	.	CASSLAVGADETQYF	TGTGCCAGCAGCTTAGCTGTAGGTGCCGATGAGACCCAGTACTTC
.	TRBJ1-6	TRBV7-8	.	CASSFGRSSPIHF	TGTGCCAGCAGCTTCGGTAGGAGTTCACCAATACACTTT
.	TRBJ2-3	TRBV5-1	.	CASRVDGANKQYF	TGTGCCAGCAGGGTAGACGGAGCAAATAAGCAGTATTTT
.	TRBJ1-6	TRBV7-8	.	CASSLAEGRDTSPLHF	TGTGCCAGCAGCTTGGCGGAAGGCCGCGATACTTCACCCCTCCACTTT
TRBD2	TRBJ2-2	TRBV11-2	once	CASSLVGLAGTGELFF	TGTGCCAGCAGCTTAGTGGGGCTAGCGGGGACCGGGGAGCTGTTTTTT
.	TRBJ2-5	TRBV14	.	CASTPRETETQYF	TGTGCCAGCACCCCCAGAGAGACAGAGACCCAGTACTTC
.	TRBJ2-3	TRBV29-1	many	CSGDGGTDTQYF	TGCAGCGGGGACGGGGGCACAGATACGCAGTATTTT
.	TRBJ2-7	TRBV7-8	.	CASSFVQGNYEQYF	TGTGCCAGCAGTTTTGTGCAAGGTAACTACGAGCAGTACTTC
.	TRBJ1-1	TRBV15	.	CATSRDQSGEKHFF	TGTGCCACCAGCAGAGATCAGTCAGGGGAGAAACATTTCTTT
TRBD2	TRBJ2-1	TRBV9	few	CASSVQRRGGSAEQFF	TGTGCCAGCAGCGTTCAAAGACGCGGGGGGAGCGCTGAGCAGTTCTTC
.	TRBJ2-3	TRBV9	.	CASSDGGDAKQDF	TGTGCCAGCAGCGACGGAGGGGACGCTAAGCAGGATTTT
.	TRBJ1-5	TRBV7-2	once	CASSLAGGSYNDQHF	TGTGCCAGCAGCCTAGCGGGCGGGAGCTACAATGACCAGCATTTT
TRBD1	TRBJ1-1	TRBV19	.	CASKGDRLFTEAFF	TGTGCCAGTAAAGGGGACAGGCTTTTCACTGAAGCTTTCTTT
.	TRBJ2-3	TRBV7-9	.	CASSLASTNTKPQYF	TGTGCCAGCAGCTTAGCGTCTACTAACACAAAACCGCAGTATTTT
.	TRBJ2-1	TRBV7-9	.	CASRPPQGTQEQQF	TGTGCCAGCAGACCCCCCCAGGGGACCCAAGAGCAGCAGTTC
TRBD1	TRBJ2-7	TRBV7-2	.	CATSLGTGPDEQYF	TGTGCCACCAGCTTAGGGACAGGGCCCGACGAGCAGTACTTC
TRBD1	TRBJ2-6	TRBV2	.	CASGLGGSYGANVVTF	TGTGCCAGCGGCTTAGGGGGCAGCTACGGGGCGAACGTCGTGACATTC
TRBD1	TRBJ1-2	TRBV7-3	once	CAGQGDRGTQGYSF	TGTGCCGGCCAGGGGGACAGGGGGACCCAGGGCTACAGCTTC
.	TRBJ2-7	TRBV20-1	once	CSAGLGGNEQYF	TGCAGTGCCGGGTTAGGGGGGAACGAGCAGTACTTC
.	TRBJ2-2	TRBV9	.	CASSVAARELFF	TGTGCCAGCAGCGTAGCGGCGAGGGAGCTGTTTTTT
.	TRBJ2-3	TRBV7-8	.	CASGYEGTDTAHF	TGTGCCAGCGGCTACGAGGGCACCGATACGGCGCATTTT
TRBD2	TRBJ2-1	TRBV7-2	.	CASSIRLAGGAGHEQFF	TGTGCCAGTAGCATCCGACTAGCGGGAGGAGCTGGGCATGAGCAGTTCTTC